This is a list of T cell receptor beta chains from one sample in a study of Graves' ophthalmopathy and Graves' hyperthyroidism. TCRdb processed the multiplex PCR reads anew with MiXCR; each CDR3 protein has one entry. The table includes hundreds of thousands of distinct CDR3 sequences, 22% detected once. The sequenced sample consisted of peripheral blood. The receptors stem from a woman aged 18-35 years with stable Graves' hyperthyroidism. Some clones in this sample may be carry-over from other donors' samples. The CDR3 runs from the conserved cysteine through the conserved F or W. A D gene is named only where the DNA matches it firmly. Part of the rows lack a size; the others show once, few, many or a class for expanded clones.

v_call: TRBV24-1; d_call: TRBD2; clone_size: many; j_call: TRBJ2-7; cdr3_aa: CATSPGLAGGPSTYEQYF; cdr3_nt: TGTGCCACCAGTCCCGGACTAGCGGGAGGGCCAAGTACCTACGAGCAGTACTTC
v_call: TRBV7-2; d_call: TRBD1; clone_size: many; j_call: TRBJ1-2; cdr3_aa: CASSLAKSWDRDGYTF; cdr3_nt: TGTGCCAGCAGCTTAGCGAAATCTTGGGACAGGGACGGCTACACCTTC
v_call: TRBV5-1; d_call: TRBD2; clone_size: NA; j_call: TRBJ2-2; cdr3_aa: CASSPTSGGPGTGELFF; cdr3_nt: TGCGCCAGCAGCCCGACTAGCGGGGGGCCGGGCACCGGGGAGCTGTTTTTT
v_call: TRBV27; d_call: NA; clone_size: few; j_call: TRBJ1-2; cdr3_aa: CASSFSRTDPSNYGYTF; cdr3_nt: TGTGCCAGCAGTTTCAGTCGGACCGATCCGTCTAACTATGGCTACACCTTC
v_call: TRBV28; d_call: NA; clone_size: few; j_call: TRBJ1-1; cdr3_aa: CASMGRADGNTEAFF; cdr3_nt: TGTGCCAGCATGGGCCGGGCTGACGGGAACACTGAAGCTTTCTTT
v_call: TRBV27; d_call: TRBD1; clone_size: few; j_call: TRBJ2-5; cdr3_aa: CASSLTGRRETQYF; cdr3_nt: TGTGCCAGCAGTTTGACAGGGCGGCGGGAGACCCAGTACTTC
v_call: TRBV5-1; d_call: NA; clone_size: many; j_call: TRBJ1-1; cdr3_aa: CASLDGGRQNTEAFF; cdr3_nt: TGCGCCAGCTTAGACGGGGGCCGGCAAAACACTGAAGCTTTCTTT
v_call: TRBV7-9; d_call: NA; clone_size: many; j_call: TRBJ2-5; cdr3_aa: CASTNMVLGGETQYF; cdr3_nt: TGTGCCAGCACCAACATGGTACTAGGGGGAGAGACCCAGTACTTC
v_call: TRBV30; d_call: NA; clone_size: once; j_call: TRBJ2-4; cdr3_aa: CAWSDVNIQYF; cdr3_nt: TGTGCCTGGAGTGACGTGAACATTCAGTACTTC
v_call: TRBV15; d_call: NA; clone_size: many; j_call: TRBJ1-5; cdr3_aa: CATSRDRVQNQPQHF; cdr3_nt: TGTGCCACCAGCAGAGATAGGGTCCAGAATCAGCCCCAGCATTTT
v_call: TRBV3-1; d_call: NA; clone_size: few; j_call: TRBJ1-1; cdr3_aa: CASSQVSGAEAFF; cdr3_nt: TGTGCCAGCAGCCAAGTTTCAGGGGCTGAAGCTTTCTTT
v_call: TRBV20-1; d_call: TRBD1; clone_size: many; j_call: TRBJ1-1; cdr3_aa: CSARDSKTGGRSTEAFF; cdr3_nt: TGCAGTGCTAGAGATTCGAAGACAGGGGGCCGGAGCACTGAAGCTTTCTTT
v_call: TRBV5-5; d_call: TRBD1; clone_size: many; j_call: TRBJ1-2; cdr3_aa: CASSLWTGKGYTF; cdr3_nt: TGTGCCAGCAGCTTATGGACAGGGAAAGGCTACACCTTC
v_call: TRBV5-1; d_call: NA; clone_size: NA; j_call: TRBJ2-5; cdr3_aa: CASSLTFGGGTQYF; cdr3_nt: NA
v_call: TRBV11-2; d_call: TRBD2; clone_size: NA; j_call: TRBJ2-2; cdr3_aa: CASSIGRVLYTGELFF; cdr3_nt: TGTGCCAGCAGCATCGGGAGGGTACTATACACCGGGGAGCTGTTTTTT
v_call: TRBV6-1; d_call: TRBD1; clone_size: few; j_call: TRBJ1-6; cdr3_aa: CASDGTGVLPLHF; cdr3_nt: TGTGCCAGCGACGGGACAGGGGTACTTCCCCTCCACTTT
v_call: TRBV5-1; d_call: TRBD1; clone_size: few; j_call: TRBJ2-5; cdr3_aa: CASSLAGQGGQETQYF; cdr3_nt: TGCGCCAGCAGCTTGGCTGGACAGGGGGGCCAAGAGACCCAGTACTTC
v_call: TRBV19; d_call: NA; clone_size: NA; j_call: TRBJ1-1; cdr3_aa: CASSLSPNTEACF; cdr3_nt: TGTGCCAGTAGCTTGAGCCCGAACACTGAAGCTTGCTTT
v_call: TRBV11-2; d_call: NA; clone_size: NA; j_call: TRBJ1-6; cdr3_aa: CASALTGSYNSPLHF; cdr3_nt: TGTGCCAGCGCTTTGACAGGATCATATAATTCACCCCTCCACTTT
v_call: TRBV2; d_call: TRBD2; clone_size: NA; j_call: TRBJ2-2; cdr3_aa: CASSDTSGGPNTGELFF; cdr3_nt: TGTGCCAGCAGTGACACTAGCGGGGGCCCTAACACCGGGGAGCTGTTTTTT
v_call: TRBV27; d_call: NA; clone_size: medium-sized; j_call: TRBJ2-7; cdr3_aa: CASSIQQGSSYEQYF; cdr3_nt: TGTGCCAGCAGTATACAACAGGGTTCCTCCTACGAGCAGTACTTC
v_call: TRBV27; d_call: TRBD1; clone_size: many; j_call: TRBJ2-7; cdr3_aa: CASSPRGQSSYEQYF; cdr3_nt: TGTGCCAGCAGTCCGAGGGGACAGTCCTCCTACGAGCAGTACTTC
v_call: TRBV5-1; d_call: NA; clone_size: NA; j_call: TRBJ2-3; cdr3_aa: CASSYQGADTQYF; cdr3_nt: TGCGCCAGCAGCTACCAGGGCGCCGATACGCAGTATTTT
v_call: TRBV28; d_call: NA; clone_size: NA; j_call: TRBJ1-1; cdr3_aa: CASSTPPGTTEAFF; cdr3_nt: TGTGCCAGCAGTACCCCACCAGGGACCACTGAAGCTTTCTTT
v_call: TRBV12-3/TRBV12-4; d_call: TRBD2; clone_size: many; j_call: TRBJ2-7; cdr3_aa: CASSLGGTSPRGAYEQYF; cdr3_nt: TGTGCCAGCAGTTTAGGAGGGACTAGCCCCAGAGGAGCCTACGAGCAGTACTTC
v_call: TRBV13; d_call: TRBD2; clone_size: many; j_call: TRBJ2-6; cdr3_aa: CASSQGLAGTAGANVLTF; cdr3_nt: TGTGCCAGCAGCCAGGGACTAGCGGGAACAGCCGGGGCCAACGTCCTGACTTTC
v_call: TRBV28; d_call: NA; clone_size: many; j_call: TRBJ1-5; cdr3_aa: CASSLYTGNQPQHF; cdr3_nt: TGTGCCAGCAGTTTATATACAGGGAATCAGCCCCAGCATTTT
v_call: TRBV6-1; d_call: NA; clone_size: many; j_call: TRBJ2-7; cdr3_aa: CASSVDGRLVYEQYF; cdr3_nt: TGTGCCAGCAGTGTGGACGGCCGGCTCGTCTACGAGCAGTACTTC
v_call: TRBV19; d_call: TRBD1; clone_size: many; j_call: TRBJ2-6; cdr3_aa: CASLGQGASGANVLTF; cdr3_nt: TGTGCCAGTTTGGGACAGGGGGCATCTGGGGCCAACGTCCTGACTTTC
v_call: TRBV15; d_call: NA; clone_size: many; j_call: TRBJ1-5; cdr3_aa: CATSRDRAPNQPQHF; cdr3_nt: TGTGCCACCAGCAGAGACCGGGCACCTAATCAGCCCCAGCATTTT
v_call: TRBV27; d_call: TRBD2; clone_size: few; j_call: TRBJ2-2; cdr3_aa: CASSRVAGYTGELFF; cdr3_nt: TGTGCCAGCAGTAGGGTAGCGGGGTACACCGGGGAGCTGTTTTTT
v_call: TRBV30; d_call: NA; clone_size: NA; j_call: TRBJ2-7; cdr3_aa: CAWANYYEQYF; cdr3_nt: TGTGCCTGGGCAAATTACTACGAGCAGTACTTC
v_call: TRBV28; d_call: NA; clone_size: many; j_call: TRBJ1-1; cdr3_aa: CASSFVWQVNTEAFF; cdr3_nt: TGTGCCAGCAGTTTTGTGTGGCAAGTGAACACTGAAGCTTTCTTT
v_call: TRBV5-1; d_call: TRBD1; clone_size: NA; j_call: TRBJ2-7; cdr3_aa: CASSEDRGSHEQYF; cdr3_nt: TGCGCCAGCAGCGAGGACAGGGGTTCCCACGAGCAGTACTTC
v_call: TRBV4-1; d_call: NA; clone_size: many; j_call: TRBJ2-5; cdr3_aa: CASSEGEGTVQETQYF; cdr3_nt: TGCGCCAGCAGCGAAGGGGAAGGGACTGTCCAAGAGACCCAGTACTTC